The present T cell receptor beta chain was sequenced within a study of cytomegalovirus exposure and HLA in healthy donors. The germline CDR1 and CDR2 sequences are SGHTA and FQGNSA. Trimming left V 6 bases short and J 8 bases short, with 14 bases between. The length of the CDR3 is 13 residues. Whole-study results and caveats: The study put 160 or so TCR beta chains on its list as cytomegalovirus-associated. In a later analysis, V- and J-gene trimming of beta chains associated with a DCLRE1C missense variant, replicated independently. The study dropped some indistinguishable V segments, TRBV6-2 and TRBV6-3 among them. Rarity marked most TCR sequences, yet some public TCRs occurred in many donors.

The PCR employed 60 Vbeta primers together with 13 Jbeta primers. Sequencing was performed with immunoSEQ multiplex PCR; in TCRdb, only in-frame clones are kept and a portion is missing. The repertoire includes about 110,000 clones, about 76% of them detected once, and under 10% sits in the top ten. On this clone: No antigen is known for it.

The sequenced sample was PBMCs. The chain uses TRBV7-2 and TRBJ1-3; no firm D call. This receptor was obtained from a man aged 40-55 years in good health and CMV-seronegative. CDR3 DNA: TGTGCCAGCAGTCAATACGGTTTAGACACCATATATTTT. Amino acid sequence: CASSQYGLDTIYF. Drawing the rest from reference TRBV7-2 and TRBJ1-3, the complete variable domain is GAGVSQSPSNKVTEKGKDVELRCDPISGHTALYWYRQSLGQGLEFLIYFQGNSAPDKSGLPSDRFSAERTGGSVSTLTIQRTQQEDSAVYLCASSQYGLDTIYFGEGSWLTVV.